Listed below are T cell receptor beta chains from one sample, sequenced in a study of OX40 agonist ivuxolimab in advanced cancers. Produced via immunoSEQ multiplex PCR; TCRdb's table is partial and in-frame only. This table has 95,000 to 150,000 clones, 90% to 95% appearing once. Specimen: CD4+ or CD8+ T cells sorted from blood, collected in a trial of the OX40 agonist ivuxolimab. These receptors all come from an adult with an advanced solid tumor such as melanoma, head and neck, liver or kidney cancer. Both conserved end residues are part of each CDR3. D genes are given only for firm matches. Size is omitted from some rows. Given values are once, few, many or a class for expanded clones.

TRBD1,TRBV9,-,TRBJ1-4,CASSFQTGLNEKLFF,TGTGCCAGCAGCTTCCAGACAGGGCTTAATGAAAAACTGTTTTTT
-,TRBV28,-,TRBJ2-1,CATKVTGEQFF,TGTGCCACCAAAGTCACGGGTGAGCAGTTCTTC
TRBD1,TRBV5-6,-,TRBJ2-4,CASSQDRGLSSIQYF,TGTGCCAGCAGCCAGGACAGGGGGCTGAGTAGCATTCAGTACTTC
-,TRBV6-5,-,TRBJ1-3,CASSLGNTIYF,TGTGCCAGCAGCCTTGGAAACACCATATATTTT
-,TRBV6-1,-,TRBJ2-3,CASSELLDTQYF,TGTGCCAGCAGTGAATTACTGGATACGCAGTATTTT
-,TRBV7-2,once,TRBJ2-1,CASSLIPGPGKYNEQFF,TGTGCCAGCAGCTTAATCCCAGGCCCGGGGAAGTACAATGAGCAGTTCTTC
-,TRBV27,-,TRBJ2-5,CASTSGRTQYF,TGTGCCAGCACCTCCGGTAGGACCCAGTACTTC
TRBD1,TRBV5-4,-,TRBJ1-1,CASNRDREPLNTEAFF,TGTGCCAGCAATAGGGACAGGGAACCCTTGAACACTGAAGCTTTCTTT
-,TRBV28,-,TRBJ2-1,CASSLSYNEQFF,TGTGCCAGCAGTTTAAGTTACAATGAGCAGTTCTTC
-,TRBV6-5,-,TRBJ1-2,CASRGGSYGYTF,TGTGCCAGCCGGGGGGGCTCCTATGGCTACACCTTC
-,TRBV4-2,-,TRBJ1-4,CASSQEGATNEKLFF,TGTGCCAGCAGCCAAGAAGGGGCAACTAATGAAAAACTGTTTTTT
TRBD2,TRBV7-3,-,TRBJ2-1,CASSSGLAANNEQFF,TGTGCCAGCAGCTCCGGACTAGCGGCTAACAATGAGCAGTTCTTC
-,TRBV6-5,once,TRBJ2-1,CASSPTNNEQFF,TGTGCCAGCAGCCCCACAAACAATGAGCAGTTCTTC
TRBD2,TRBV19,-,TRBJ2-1,CASGLAGGRFF,TGTGCCAGTGGACTAGCGGGGGGGAGGTTCTTC
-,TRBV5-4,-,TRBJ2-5,CASRYSPTEQETQYF,TGTGCCAGCAGATATTCACCCACAGAGCAAGAGACCCAGTACTTC
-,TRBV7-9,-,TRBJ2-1,CASSLKEVNKQFF,TGTGCCAGCAGCTTAAAGGAAGTGAACAAGCAGTTCTTC
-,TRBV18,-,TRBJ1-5,CASSPASYNQPQHF,TGTGCCAGCTCACCGGCCTCATACAATCAGCCCCAGCATTTT
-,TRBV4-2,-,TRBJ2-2,CASSQDYRTGELFF,TGTGCCAGCAGCCAAGATTACCGCACCGGGGAGCTGTTTTTT
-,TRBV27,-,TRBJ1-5,CASSLSVRGNQPQHF,TGTGCCAGCAGTTTATCGGTAAGGGGTAATCAGCCCCAGCATTTT
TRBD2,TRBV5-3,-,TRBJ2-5,CARSIGLAGGPKQETQYF,TGTGCCAGAAGCATTGGTCTAGCGGGGGGACCCAAACAAGAGACCCAGTACTTC
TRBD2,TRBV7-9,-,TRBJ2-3,CASSLTSGVEGDTQYF,TGTGCCAGCAGCTTGACTAGCGGGGTGGAAGGAGATACGCAGTATTTT
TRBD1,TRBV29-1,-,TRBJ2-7,CSVWDRGYEQYF,TGCAGCGTTTGGGACAGGGGGTACGAGCAGTACTTC
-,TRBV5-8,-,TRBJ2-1,CASSLHHEQFF,TGTGCCAGCAGCTTACATCATGAGCAGTTCTTC
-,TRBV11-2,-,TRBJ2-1,CASSAGGAGYYNEQFF,TGTGCCAGCAGCGCCGGTGGGGCGGGGTACTACAATGAGCAGTTCTTC
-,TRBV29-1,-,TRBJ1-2,CSVGTVDGDGYTF,TGCAGCGTTGGGACCGTAGATGGTGATGGCTACACCTTC
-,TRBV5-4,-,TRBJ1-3,CASSLNPRDTRNTIYF,TGTGCCAGCAGCTTAAATCCAAGGGACACGAGGAACACCATATATTTT
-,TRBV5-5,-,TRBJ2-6,CASSLAGQPSGANVLTF,TGTGCCAGCAGCTTGGCCGGACAGCCCTCTGGGGCCAACGTCCTGACTTTC
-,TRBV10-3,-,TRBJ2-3,CAISERDSQAADTQYF,TGTGCCATCAGTGAGAGGGACTCCCAAGCCGCGGATACGCAGTATTTT
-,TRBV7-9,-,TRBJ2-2,CASSLQGLTGELFF,TGTGCCAGCAGCTTACAGGGTCTGACCGGGGAGCTGTTTTTT
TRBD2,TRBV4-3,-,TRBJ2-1,CASSQVGGMKQFF,TGCGCCAGCAGCCAAGTCGGGGGGATGAAGCAGTTCTTC
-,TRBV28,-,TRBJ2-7,CASSSWGSLRTYEQYF,TGTGCCAGCAGTTCCTGGGGGAGCCTGAGGACCTACGAGCAGTACTTC
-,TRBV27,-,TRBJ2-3,CASSFFSLKATGEDTDTQYF,TGTGCCAGCAGTTTCTTCTCCCTCAAGGCTACAGGGGAGGACACAGATACGCAGTATTTT
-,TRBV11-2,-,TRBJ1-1,CASSFQQLNTEAFF,TGTGCCAGCAGCTTCCAACAGCTGAACACTGAAGCTTTCTTT
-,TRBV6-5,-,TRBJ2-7,CASSRRDYEQYF,TGTGCCAGCAGTCGCAGGGATTACGAGCAGTACTTC
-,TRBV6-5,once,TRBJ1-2,CASSSPEGANYGYTF,TGTGCCAGCAGTTCCCCGGAGGGTGCTAACTATGGCTACACCTTC
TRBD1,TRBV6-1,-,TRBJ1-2,CASSAGQGLYGYTF,TGTGCCAGCAGTGCAGGACAGGGCTTGTATGGCTACACCTTC
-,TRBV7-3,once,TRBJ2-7,CASSLSSGYEQYF,TGTGCCAGCAGCTTAAGTAGCGGCTACGAGCAGTACTTC
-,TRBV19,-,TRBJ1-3,CASSIMSSGNTIYF,TGTGCCAGTAGTATTATGAGCTCTGGAAACACCATATATTTT
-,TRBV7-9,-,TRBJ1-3,CASSLSGDGNTIYF,TGTGCCAGCAGCTTGTCGGGGGATGGAAACACCATATATTTT
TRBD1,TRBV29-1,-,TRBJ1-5,CSVAMDRNNQPQHF,TGCAGCGTCGCCATGGACAGGAACAATCAGCCCCAGCATTTT
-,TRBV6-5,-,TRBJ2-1,CASRMGRRTYNEQFF,TGTGCCAGCAGGATGGGGCGCAGAACCTACAATGAGCAGTTCTTC
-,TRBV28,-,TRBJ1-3,CASSGRKSSGNTIYF,TGTGCCAGCAGTGGACGGAAGAGCTCTGGAAACACCATATATTTT
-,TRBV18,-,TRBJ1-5,CASSPVGGEQPQHF,TGTGCCAGCTCACCGGTTGGAGGGGAACAGCCCCAGCATTTT